The present T cell receptor (beta chain) was sequenced within a study of T-cell reconstitution after alpha-beta-depleted transplantation in children. Researchers prepared the TCRbeta library using unique molecular identifiers, the study reports. TCRdb re-analysed the PCR reads in MiXCR, keeping a single row per CDR3 protein. This table has almost 600,000 distinct CDR3 sequences, around 27% appearing once. Study-level points and caveats: After one year, T-cell counts and TCRbeta diversity mostly came from new T cells.

This clonotype was seen just once. The antigen remains undetermined. The source of this sequence is a boy under two years old with Wiskott-Aldrich syndrome, due to receive a stem cell transplant. The source material was PBMCs, sampled before TCRalphabeta/CD19-depleted stem cell transplant.

The CDR3 nucleotides read TGTGCCAGCAGTTTGATTGCCTCCAATGAGCAGTTCTTC. The encoded protein is CASSLIASNEQFF. The V call is TRBV28, the J call TRBJ2-1; D unclear. The CDR3 extends over 13 amino acids. Germline V gene sequence: CDR1 MDHEN, CDR2 SYDVKM. Trimming shortened V by 3 bases and J by 6 bases, and 9 bases separated the two germline ends.